The T cell receptor beta chain described here comes from a study of T-cell memory formation after mild COVID-19. This clonotype was counted between two and nine times. Antigen specificity is unknown. Findings of the study overall: Pre-infection memory already had some responding clones, implying cross-reactive memory joined.

TCRdb ran MiXCR on the 5' RACE reads and lists one entry per CDR3 protein. This table has about 350,000 distinct CDR3 sequences, over 13% appearing once. The V gene's germline CDR1 is MNHNS and CDR2 SASEGT. The CDR3 sequence is 15 residues long. With 3 bases clipped from V and 1 base from J, the junction kept 3 bases outside the gene matches. This clonotype was obtained from a young man who had mild COVID-19 (a few samples of this study predate the infection). Cell type and time point are not known. This chain connects TRBV6-1 to TRBJ1-1; 9 nucleotides align to TRBD1. The sequenced sample was PBMCs or a T cell subset sorted from them (not recorded which). DNA of the CDR3: TGTGCCAGCAGTGAGTGGACAGGGGCGAACACTGAAGCTTTCTTT. It is translated as CASSEWTGANTEAFF.